Listed below are T cell receptor beta chains from one sample, sequenced in a study of cytomegalovirus exposure and HLA in healthy donors. The data were produced by immunoSEQ multiplex PCR, yet TCRdb's version contains in-frame clones alone and is incomplete. The sample has about 120,000 clones. The sample comprised PBMCs. The receptors come from a man aged 25 to 40 in good health and CMV-seronegative. Each CDR3 is given with its conserved first and last residue. D genes are given only for firm matches.

D gene,V gene,J gene,CDR3 protein,CDR3 DNA
TRBD1,TRBV7-8,TRBJ2-2,CASSLGQITVGGELFF,TGTGCCAGCAGCTTGGGACAGATCACCGTTGGGGGGGAGCTGTTTTTT
NA,TRBV9,TRBJ1-3,CASSSQSRGQSSPGNTIYF,TGTGCCAGCAGCTCACAATCTCGGGGACAATCTTCACCTGGAAACACCATATATTTT
TRBD1,TRBV6-5,TRBJ1-2,CASSYLDRVSGYTF,TGTGCCAGCAGTTACCTCGACAGGGTGAGCGGCTACACCTTC
TRBD1,TRBV9,TRBJ1-4,CASSATGGAGEKLFF,TGTGCCAGCAGCGCTACAGGGGGCGCGGGGGAAAAACTGTTTTTT
NA,TRBV2,TRBJ1-6,CASTFHESSYNSPLHF,TGTGCCAGCACCTTTCATGAGAGCTCCTATAATTCACCCCTCCACTTT
TRBD1,TRBV7-9,TRBJ1-5,CASSFGGQENQPQHF,TGTGCCAGCAGCTTTGGGGGACAGGAGAATCAGCCCCAGCATTTT
NA,TRBV5-1,TRBJ1-4,CASRKEGSTNEKLFF,TGCGCCAGCAGAAAGGAGGGGTCAACTAATGAAAAACTGTTTTTT
TRBD2,TRBV5-8,TRBJ2-1,CASSLAQPAGEQFF,TGTGCCAGCAGCTTGGCACAGCCAGCGGGGGAGCAGTTCTTC
TRBD1,TRBV7-9,TRBJ1-6,CASSLGQQVGSPLHF,TGTGCCAGCAGCTTGGGACAGCAGGTGGGGTCACCCCTCCACTTT
NA,TRBV6-5,TRBJ1-1,CASSYNLGENTEAFF,TGTGCCAGCAGTTATAACTTAGGGGAGAACACTGAAGCTTTCTTT
TRBD1,TRBV7-9,TRBJ2-2,CASSPGDRGRGGELFF,TGTGCCAGCAGCCCTGGGGACAGGGGGCGCGGCGGGGAGCTGTTTTTT
NA,TRBV5-5,TRBJ2-3,CASSLGGQRKTDTQYF,TGTGCCAGCAGCTTGGGAGGGCAACGGAAAACAGATACGCAGTATTTT
TRBD2,TRBV18,TRBJ2-7,CASSPAGGEYEQYF,TGTGCCAGCTCACCAGCGGGGGGCGAATACGAGCAGTACTTC
TRBD1,TRBV5-6,TRBJ2-4,CASSYDRAGGNIQYF,TGTGCCAGCAGTTATGACAGGGCCGGAGGAAACATTCAGTACTTC
NA,TRBV15,TRBJ2-3,CATSSSTGDADTQYF,TGTGCCACCAGCAGTTCAACGGGGGACGCAGATACGCAGTATTTT
NA,TRBV7-9,TRBJ2-7,CASSFPGARYEQYF,TGTGCCAGCAGCTTCCCAGGGGCCAGGTACGAGCAGTACTTC
NA,TRBV6-6,TRBJ1-2,CASSYGSANYGYTF,TGTGCCAGCAGTTACGGCAGCGCTAACTATGGCTACACCTTC
NA,TRBV7-3,TRBJ1-1,CASSLSLNTEAFF,TGTGCCAGCAGCTTATCTCTGAACACTGAAGCTTTCTTT
NA,TRBV14,TRBJ1-1,CASSHFGLSSTEAFF,TGTGCCAGCAGCCACTTTGGACTGAGTAGCACTGAAGCTTTCTTT
TRBD1,TRBV4-3,TRBJ2-1,CASSQWTGMSSYNEQFF,TGCGCCAGCAGCCAGTGGACAGGGATGAGCTCCTACAATGAGCAGTTCTTC
TRBD1,TRBV25-1,TRBJ2-7,CASSDRTGARYEQYF,TGTGCCAGCAGTGACAGGACAGGGGCAAGGTACGAGCAGTACTTC
TRBD2,TRBV5-1,TRBJ2-7,CASSPGASGGGSEQYF,TGCGCCAGCAGCCCCGGAGCTAGCGGGGGGGGGAGCGAGCAGTACTTC
NA,TRBV6-5,TRBJ1-5,CASSYSWEAYQPQHF,TGTGCCAGCAGTTACTCGTGGGAGGCCTATCAGCCCCAGCATTTT
NA,TRBV6-5,TRBJ1-2,CASRDITGLGGYTF,TGTGCCAGCAGGGACATTACAGGGCTAGGAGGCTACACCTTC
TRBD1,TRBV5-1,TRBJ1-1,CASSTGQGDRSGTEAFF,TGCGCCAGCAGCACGGGACAGGGGGACCGATCTGGCACTGAAGCTTTCTTT
TRBD1,TRBV5-6,TRBJ1-1,CASSFLGTDREAFF,TGTGCCAGCAGCTTCCTCGGGACAGACCGTGAAGCTTTCTTT
NA,TRBV30,TRBJ1-3,CAWSVATARGGNTIYF,TGTGCCTGGAGTGTAGCGACAGCGAGGGGGGGAAACACCATATATTTT
NA,TRBV19,TRBJ1-5,CASSRGNAYSNQPQHF,TGTGCCAGTAGCAGAGGAAACGCCTATAGCAATCAGCCCCAGCATTTT
TRBD1,TRBV25-1,TRBJ1-2,CASRGEGDRSYGYTF,TGTGCCAGCCGGGGGGAGGGGGACAGGAGCTATGGCTACACCTTC
NA,TRBV11-2,TRBJ2-1,CASSLNRAYNEQFF,TGTGCCAGCAGCCTTAACAGGGCCTACAATGAGCAGTTCTTC
NA,TRBV6-5,TRBJ1-1,CASSYGTVGGPTEAFF,TGTGCCAGCAGTTACGGTACAGTAGGGGGTCCCACTGAAGCTTTCTTT
NA,TRBV10-3,TRBJ2-1,CAISESAGQSHSYNEQFF,TGTGCCATCAGTGAGTCGGCGGGCCAATCCCACTCCTACAATGAGCAGTTCTTC
TRBD1,TRBV2,TRBJ1-4,CASRNSGGDEKLFF,TGTGCCAGCAGGAACTCAGGGGGCGATGAAAAACTGTTTTTT
NA,TRBV5-5,TRBJ1-6,CASSFTIPNSPLHF,TGTGCCAGCAGCTTTACTATACCTAATTCACCCCTCCACTTT
TRBD1,TRBV28,TRBJ2-7,CAMRKGQGYEQYF,TGTGCCATGCGAAAAGGACAGGGCTACGAGCAGTACTTC
TRBD1,TRBV7-9,TRBJ2-5,CASSFGADRDQETQYF,TGTGCCAGCAGCTTTGGGGCGGACAGGGACCAAGAGACCCAGTACTTC
TRBD1,TRBV7-8,TRBJ1-2,CASSRGTGSNYGYTF,TGTGCCAGCAGCAGGGGGACAGGCTCTAACTATGGCTACACCTTC
NA,TRBV15,TRBJ2-7,CATSNFEGSYEQYF,TGTGCCACCAGCAATTTTGAGGGTTCCTACGAGCAGTACTTC
NA,TRBV5-1,TRBJ1-3,CASSLGGNGNTIYF,TGCGCCAGCAGCTTGGGCGGTAATGGAAACACCATATATTTT
NA,TRBV7-2,TRBJ1-6,CASSFSEGVRSPLHF,TGTGCCAGCAGCTTCTCCGAAGGGGTCCGCTCACCCCTCCACTTT
NA,TRBV7-2,TRBJ2-2,CASSPRGRLRELFF,TGTGCCAGCAGCCCACGGGGGAGGTTAAGGGAGCTGTTTTTT
TRBD2,TRBV6-5,TRBJ2-1,CASSFRSGGAGNEQFF,TGTGCCAGCAGTTTCAGGAGCGGGGGGGCCGGGAATGAGCAGTTCTTC
TRBD1,TRBV5-1,TRBJ1-6,CASRPGQGLGSPLHF,TGCGCCAGCAGGCCAGGACAGGGGCTAGGTTCACCCCTCCACTTT
TRBD1,TRBV6-1,TRBJ1-2,CASSENWGQVPGYTF,TGTGCCAGCAGTGAAAATTGGGGACAGGTACCTGGCTACACCTTC
TRBD1,TRBV19,TRBJ2-2,CASSVGQTRTGELFF,TGTGCCAGTAGTGTGGGACAGACAAGGACCGGGGAGCTGTTTTTT
NA,TRBV30,TRBJ1-1,CAWKEQVEAFF,TGTGCCTGGAAGGAACAGGTCGAAGCTTTCTTT